The entry below describes one TCR beta chain. Its antigen is as yet unknown. The data originate from a study of identical twins. Whole-study results and caveats: Twin pairs had excess sharing that was weaker in beta out-of-frame sequences. Monozygotic twin pairs showed more out-of-frame TCR alpha sharing than models estimated.

Healthy Caucasians were all of the donors. Deletions cut 0 bases from V and 1 base from J, with 3 bases between. This CDR3 is built from 13 residues. The germline gives CDR1 SGHDN, CDR2 FVKESK. Through template switching, a universal primer site was introduced, and the cDNA contained unique molecular identifiers. TCRdb itself ran the 5' RACE reads through MiXCR, one entry per CDR3 protein. The data contain approximately 1.8 million distinct CDR3 sequences, about 32% of them seen just once; the ten biggest clones take up approximately 0.29%. The gene calls are TRBV14 and TRBJ1-2; no clear D gene. This clonotype was sampled from a newborn girl in good health. Sequenced sample: cord blood. This CDR3 is CASSQDINYGYTF. DNA of the CDR3: TGTGCCAGCAGCCAAGATATTAACTATGGCTACACCTTC.